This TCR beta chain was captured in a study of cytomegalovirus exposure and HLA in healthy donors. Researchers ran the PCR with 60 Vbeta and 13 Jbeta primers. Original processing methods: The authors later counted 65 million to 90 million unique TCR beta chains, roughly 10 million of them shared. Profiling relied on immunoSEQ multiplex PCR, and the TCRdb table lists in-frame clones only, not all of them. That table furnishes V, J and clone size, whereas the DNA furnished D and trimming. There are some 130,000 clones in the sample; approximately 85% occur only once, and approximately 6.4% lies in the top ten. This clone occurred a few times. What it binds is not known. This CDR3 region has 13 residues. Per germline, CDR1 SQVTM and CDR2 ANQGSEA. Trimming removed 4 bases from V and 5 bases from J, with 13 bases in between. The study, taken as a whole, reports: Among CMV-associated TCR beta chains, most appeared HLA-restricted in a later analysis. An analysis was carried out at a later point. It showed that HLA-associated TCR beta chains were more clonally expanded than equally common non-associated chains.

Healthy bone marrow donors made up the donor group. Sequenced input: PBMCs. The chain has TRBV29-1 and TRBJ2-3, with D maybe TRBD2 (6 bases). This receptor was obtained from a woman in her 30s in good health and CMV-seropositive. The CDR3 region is CSVGWGGGDTQYF. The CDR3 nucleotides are TGCAGCGTTGGGTGGGGAGGCGGAGATACGCAGTATTTT.